The next 5 T cell receptor beta chains were all read from a single sample in a study of post-analysis software for immune sequencing data (dated by TCRdb to the mid-2010s). The library was produced with PCR. Sequenced using an Illumina HiSeq 2500. To reduce PCR and sequencing biases, unique molecular identifiers were built into the TCR beta cDNA libraries. TCRdb trimmed the raw reads at Q25, called clones with MiXCR and kept productive beta chains. Rows merge per CDR3 protein into single entries with the most common DNA and genes. The sample contains around 770,000 distinct CDR3 sequences, about half of them found a single time. Roughly 4.9% of the sample is taken by the ten largest. Results and caveats for the whole study, not just this receptor: Several TRBV segments, including TRBV5-6, TRBV5-1 and TRBV20-1, were significantly more frequent in patients than controls.

No antigen is known for these receptors. Sequencing was carried out using blood. Every receptor here comes from a girl aged 5-17 years with multiple sclerosis.

This clonotype has more than one count but fewer than ten. This chain links TRBV6-2 or TRBV6-3 with TRBJ2-7; weak D call: TRBD2 (6 bases). The CDR3 extends over 14 amino acids. Germline V lookup: CDR1 MNHEY, CDR2 SVGEGT. V lost 2 bases to trimming and J lost 5 bases, with 13 bases between them. Here the CDR3 DNA reads TGTGCCAGCAGTTACCGGGGAGGTTTCGACGAGCAGTACTTC. Translated, it gives CASSYRGGFDEQYF.

This clonotype has only a few counts. The V call is TRBV10-1, the J call TRBJ2-3, with D perhaps matching TRBD2 (5 bases). The germline CDR1 and CDR2 sequences are WNHNN and SYGVQD (reference sequence). V was shortened by 2 bases and J by 6 bases, with 18 bases between the two germline ends. CDR3 length: 16 residues. CDR3 in amino acids: CASSEGLAPTSDTQYF. The DNA of the CDR3 is TGCGCCAGCAGTGAGGGGTTAGCGCCTACGTCCGATACGCAGTATTTT.

The V and J genes are TRBV4-3 and TRBJ2-7, with a tentative D call TRBD1 (5 bases). Per the germline V gene, CDR1 is LGHNA and CDR2 is YSLEER. Trimming took off 0 bases at V and 4 bases at J, with 13 bases between the two ends. The CDR3 is made up of 15 amino acids. CDR3 bases: TGCGCCAGCAGCCAAGACACAGGACGTATGTACGAGCAGTACTTC. As protein: CASSQDTGRMYEQYF.

The chain uses TRBV18 and TRBJ2-3; D not certain. The CDR3 extends over 16 amino acids. Germline V gene sequence: CDR1 KGHSH, CDR2 LQKENI. Trimming stripped 1 base from V and 4 bases from J, with 15 bases between. The CDR3 here is CASSPLPRDPPDTQYF. The CDR3 bases are TGTGCCAGCTCACCACTGCCTAGAGATCCCCCAGATACGCAGTATTTT.

This clonotype was found many times. V usage is TRBV12-3 or TRBV12-4 and J usage is TRBJ1-5; 7 nucleotides line up with TRBD1. The CDR3 is 14 residues long. V trimming: 6 bases; J trimming: 4 bases; junction bases outside the gene matches: 6. The CDR3 DNA reads TGTGCCAGCAGCCCAGACAGGGCTAATCAGCCCCAGCATTTT. Its protein is CASSPDRANQPQHF.